The 8 T cell receptor beta chains listed next were all sequenced from one sample in a study of blood T cell dynamics during melanoma immunotherapy. The time point was: pre-treatment baseline. The table came from immunoSEQ multiplex PCR; TCRdb's copy has only in-frame clones and leaves some out. The data hold approximately 9,600 clones, with about 85% observed a single time. The source was blood, collected from a patient treated with checkpoint blockade. All receptors derive from a human donor with melanoma.

This clone has more than one count but fewer than ten. This rearrangement joins TRBV5-1 to TRBJ2-3, with TRBD2 as a possible D gene (6 bases). The germline gives CDR1 SGHRS, CDR2 YFSETQ. The length of the CDR3 is 16 residues. Trimming left V 4 bases short and J 2 bases short, with 17 bases between. In nucleotides, the CDR3 is TGCGCCAGCAGCGCGGGGCGGGACTCTGCCACAGATACGCAGTATTTT. Residues: CASSAGRDSATDTQYF.

CDR3 in amino acids: CASRLQGSTDTQYF. CDR3 nucleotide sequence: TGTGCCAGCAGGCTCCAGGGTAGCACAGATACGCAGTATTTT. The chain joins TRBV6-1 to TRBJ2-3; possible D gene TRBD1, 5 bases. The V end lost 6 bases, the J end lost 0 bases, and 10 bases lay between the germline ends. Germline V lookup: CDR1 MNHNS, CDR2 SASEGT. The length of the CDR3 is 14 residues.

The CDR3 DNA sequence: TGTGCCAGTACCGACAGGGGGAGCACTGAAGCTTTCTTT. Its translation: CASTDRGSTEAFF. The rearrangement uses TRBV19 and TRBJ1-1, with TRBD1 identical over 9 bases. Germline V gene data show CDR1 as LNHDA and CDR2 as SQIVND (reference sequence). The CDR3 is 13 residues long. J was trimmed by 4 bases and V by 7 bases; bases with no gene match: 4. The whole variable domain, filled in from reference TRBV19 and TRBJ1-1, reads DGGITQSPKYLFRKEGQNVTLSCEQNLNHDAMYWYRQDPGQGLRLIYYSQIVNDFQKGDIAEGYSVSREKKESFPLTVTSAQKNPTAFYLCASTDRGSTEAFFGQGTRLTVV.

The chain recombines TRBV9 with TRBJ1-1; D gene ambiguous. The CDR3 is 14 residues long. Trimming took off 4 bases at V and 5 bases at J, with 15 bases between the two ends. The V gene's germline CDR1 is SGDLS and CDR2 YYNGEE. CDR3 DNA sequence: TGTGCCAGCAGCCCCTGGGATAGGAGGACTGAAGCTTTCTTT. It specifies CASSPWDRRTEAFF.

This chain links TRBV19 with TRBJ1-5; TRBD1 agrees at 10 bases. The V gene's germline CDR1 is LNHDA and CDR2 SQIVND (reference sequence). Unmatched junction bases numbered 4, after V lost 8 bases and J lost 0 bases. This CDR3 comprises 15 residues. This CDR3 is CASGDRGYSNQPQHF. The DNA of the CDR3 is TGTGCCAGTGGGGACAGGGGTTATAGCAATCAGCCCCAGCATTTT. Complete variable domain (other parts from reference TRBV19 and TRBJ1-5): DGGITQSPKYLFRKEGQNVTLSCEQNLNHDAMYWYRQDPGQGLRLIYYSQIVNDFQKGDIAEGYSVSREKKESFPLTVTSAQKNPTAFYLCASGDRGYSNQPQHFGDGTRLSIL.

The chain uses TRBV6-1 and TRBJ2-3; D gene ambiguous. The CDR3 length is 13 residues. Deletions cut 2 bases from V and 5 bases from J, with 8 bases between. The germline V gene encodes CDR1 MNHNS and CDR2 SASEGT. The CDR3 nucleotides read TGTGCCAGCAGTGAACAGCCCATAGATACGCAGTATTTT. Protein sequence: CASSEQPIDTQYF.

The rearrangement links TRBV27 to TRBJ1-5; 8 nucleotides align to TRBD1. After removal of 4 bases from V and 1 base from J, the junction contained 3 bases not matched to a gene. Germline loops: CDR1 MNHEY, CDR2 SMNVEV (reference sequence). CDR3 length: 15 amino acids. The CDR3 nucleotides read TGTGCCAGCAGTTCAGGGGGCGGGAGCAATCAGCCCCAGCATTTT. It specifies CASSSGGGSNQPQHF.

The chain combines TRBV5-4 with TRBJ2-1; 8 positions agree with TRBD2. This CDR3 is 16 amino acids long. Germline lookup yields CDR1 SGHNT and CDR2 YYREEE (reference sequence). V was pared by 5 bases and J by 4 bases, with 11 bases of the junction left unmatched. This chain's CDR3 is CASRTGTSGLYNEQFF. In DNA form, the CDR3 reads TGTGCCAGCAGGACTGGAACTAGCGGCCTTTACAATGAGCAGTTCTTC.